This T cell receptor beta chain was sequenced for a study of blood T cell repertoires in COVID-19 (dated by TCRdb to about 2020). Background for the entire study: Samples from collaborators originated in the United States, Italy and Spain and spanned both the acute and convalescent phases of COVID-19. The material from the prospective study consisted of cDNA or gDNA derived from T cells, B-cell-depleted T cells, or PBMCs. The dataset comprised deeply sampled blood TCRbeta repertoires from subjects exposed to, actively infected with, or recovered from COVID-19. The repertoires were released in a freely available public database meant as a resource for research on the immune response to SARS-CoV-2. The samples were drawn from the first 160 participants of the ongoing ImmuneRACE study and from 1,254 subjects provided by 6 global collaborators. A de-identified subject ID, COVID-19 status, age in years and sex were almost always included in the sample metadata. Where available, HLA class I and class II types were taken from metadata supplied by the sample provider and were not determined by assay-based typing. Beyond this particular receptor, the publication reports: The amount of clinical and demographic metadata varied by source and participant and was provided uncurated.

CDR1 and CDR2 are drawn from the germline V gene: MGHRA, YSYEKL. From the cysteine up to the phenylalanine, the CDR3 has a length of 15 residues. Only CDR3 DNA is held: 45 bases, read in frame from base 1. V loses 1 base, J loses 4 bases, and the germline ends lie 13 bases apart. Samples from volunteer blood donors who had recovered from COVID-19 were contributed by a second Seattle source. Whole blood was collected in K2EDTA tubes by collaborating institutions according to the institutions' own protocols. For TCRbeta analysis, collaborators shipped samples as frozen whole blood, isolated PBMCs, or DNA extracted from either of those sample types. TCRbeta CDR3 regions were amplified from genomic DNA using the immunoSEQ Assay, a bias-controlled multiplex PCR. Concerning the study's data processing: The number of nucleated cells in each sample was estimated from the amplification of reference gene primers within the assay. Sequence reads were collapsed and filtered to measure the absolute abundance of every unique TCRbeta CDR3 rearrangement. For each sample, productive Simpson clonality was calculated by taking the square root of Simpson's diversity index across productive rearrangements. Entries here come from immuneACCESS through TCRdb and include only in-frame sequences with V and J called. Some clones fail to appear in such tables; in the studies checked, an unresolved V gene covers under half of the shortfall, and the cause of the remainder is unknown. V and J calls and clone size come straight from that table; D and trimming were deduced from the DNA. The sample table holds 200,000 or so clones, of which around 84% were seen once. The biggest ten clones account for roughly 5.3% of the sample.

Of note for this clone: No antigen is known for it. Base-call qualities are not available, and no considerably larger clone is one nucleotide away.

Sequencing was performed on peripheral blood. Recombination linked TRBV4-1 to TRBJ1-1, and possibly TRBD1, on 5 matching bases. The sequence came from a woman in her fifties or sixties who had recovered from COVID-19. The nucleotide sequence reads TGCGCCAGCAGCCAAGTTTTTGGGGGAGGCACTGAAGCTTTCTTT. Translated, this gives CASSQVFGGGTEAFF.